A single sample is the source of the 32 T cell receptor beta chains below, sequenced in a study of molecular identifiers for immune sequencing clone quantification. TCRdb called the PCR reads again in MiXCR, with one record for every CDR3 protein. The sample consists of some 590,000 distinct CDR3 sequences, 25% of them appearing once. Material for sequencing was naive CD8+ T cells from blood, with Jurkat cell RNA spiked in. Subset in this sample: FACS-sorted CD8+CD4-CCR7+CD45RA+ naive T cells. These receptors all come from a human donor in good health. Some libraries in this study had Jurkat cell RNA spiked in.

This clonotype was picked up many times. This sequence joins TRBV27 and TRBJ2-3; D call uncertain. Germline V lookup: CDR1 MNHEY, CDR2 SMNVEV (reference sequence). This CDR3 contains 13 residues. V lost 4 bases and J lost 0, with 5 bases in between. CDR3 protein: CASSWSSTDTQYF. CDR3 nucleotides: TGTGCCAGCAGTTGGTCTAGCACAGATACGCAGTATTTT.

This clonotype occurred many times. The chain uses TRBV28 and TRBJ2-3; TRBD2 aligns across 10 bases. The V gene end was trimmed by 5 bases and the J gene end by 4 bases; junction bases not matched to a gene: 9. This CDR3 spans 16 amino acids. Germline CDR1 reads MDHEN; CDR2 reads SYDVKM. This chain's CDR3 is CASSHPTSGIADTQYF. For the CDR3, the DNA is TGTGCCAGCAGTCATCCTACTAGCGGGATAGCAGATACGCAGTATTTT.

The chain has TRBV4-3 and TRBJ1-2, with 7 positions matching TRBD1. The CDR3 runs to 15 residues. J lost 0 bases, V lost 4 bases, and 5 bases had no gene match. The V gene's germline CDR1 is LGHNA and CDR2 YSLEER. CDR3 DNA sequence: TGCGCCAGCAGCCCTGACAGGGCTACTAACTATGGCTACACCTTC. Encoded protein: CASSPDRATNYGYTF.

About this clonotype: This may come from a read error, since a much larger clone is one base off. The V call is TRBV4-1, the J call TRBJ2-5; unclear D gene. Trimming cost V 1 base and J 7 bases, with 19 bases left between them. Germline V gene sequence: CDR1 MGHRA, CDR2 YSYEKL. The CDR3 has 16 amino acids. The CDR3 nucleotides are TGCGCCAGCAGCCAAGGCCCCAGTCCAATGAGTAGGACCCAGTACTTC. It translates to CASSQGPSPMSRTQYF.

The V and J genes are TRBV6-5 and TRBJ2-7, with TRBD2 as a possible D gene (5 bases). V was trimmed by 0 bases and J by 6 bases, leaving 9 bases between them. The CDR3 is 13 amino acids. Per the germline V gene, CDR1 is MNHEY and CDR2 is SVGAGI. In DNA form, the CDR3 reads TGTGCCAGCAGTTACTCGGCTAGCAGCGAGCAGTACTTC. It specifies CASSYSASSEQYF.

This clonotype showed up just a few times. The rearrangement links TRBV27 to TRBJ1-1; D may be TRBD1 (6 bases). V was trimmed by 5 bases and J by 7 bases, leaving 14 bases between them. The CDR3 spans 13 residues. Germline V gene lookup returns CDR1 MNHEY and CDR2 SMNVEV (reference sequence). The CDR3: CASSIAGGNEAFF. CDR3 coding DNA: TGTGCCAGCAGTATAGCGGGGGGCAATGAAGCTTTCTTT.

This clonotype has ten or more counts. This chain connects TRBV2 to TRBJ1-2, with 8 nucleotides matching TRBD1. CDR3 size: 16 residues. Looked up from germline, CDR1 is SNHLY and CDR2 is FYNNEI. Trimming removed 0 bases from V and 3 bases from J; junction bases left unmatched: 6. CDR3 amino acids: CASSEASGQAHYGYTF. The CDR3, as DNA: TGTGCCAGCAGTGAAGCGTCGGGACAGGCGCACTATGGCTACACCTTC.

V usage is TRBV30 and J usage is TRBJ2-7, with D possibly being TRBD1 (5 bases). The ends were cut back, 1 base at V and 0 bases at J, with 13 bases in the middle. The CDR3 length is 15 residues. Germline lookup yields CDR1 GTSNPN and CDR2 SVGIG (reference sequence). CDR3 sequence (DNA): TGTGCCTGGAGTGCAGGGCCAGGGCACTCCTACGAGCAGTACTTC. Translating gives CAWSAGPGHSYEQYF. Full variable domain (outside the CDR3, taken from reference TRBV30 and TRBJ2-7): SQTIHQWPATLVQPVGSPLSLECTVEGTSNPNLYWYRQAAGRGLQLLFYSVGIGQISSEVPQNLSASRPQDRQFILSSKKLLLSDSGFYLCAWSAGPGHSYEQYFGPGTRLTVT.

This clonotype was observed at least ten times. The chain has TRBV30 and TRBJ2-4; D not resolved. V was cut by 3 bases and J by 0 bases, with 12 bases left in between. This CDR3 is 15 amino acids long. Looked up from germline, CDR1 is GTSNPN and CDR2 is SVGIG (reference sequence). The CDR3 nucleotides read TGTGCCTGGAGGGATGGAATCCTAGCCAAAAACATTCAGTACTTC. Translating gives CAWRDGILAKNIQYF.

Details on this clonotype: A much bigger clone sits one base away, suggesting this may be a read error. The chain joins TRBV28 to TRBJ2-6; D unresolved. The CDR3 extends over 15 amino acids. Trimming removed 7 bases from V and 0 bases from J, with 10 bases in between. Germline assignment: CDR1 MDHEN and CDR2 SYDVKM. The CDR3 protein is CASTYRCSGANVLTF. DNA of the CDR3: TGTGCCAGCACCTACCGGTGCTCTGGGGCCAACGTCCTGACTTTC.

This clonotype was observed many times. The chain couples TRBV27 to TRBJ2-7; D may be TRBD1 or TRBD2 (5 bases each). Trimming stripped 5 bases from V and 5 bases from J, with 13 bases between. The germline gives CDR1 MNHEY, CDR2 SMNVEV (reference sequence). This CDR3 contains 13 residues. The CDR3 reads CASSLAGLHEQYF. CDR3 bases: TGTGCCAGCAGTCTAGCAGGGCTACACGAGCAGTACTTC.

V is TRBV29-1 and J is TRBJ2-1; 7 bases agree with TRBD1. The ends lost 4 bases at V and 4 bases at J; junction bases unmatched: 4. Germline assignment: CDR1 SQVTM and CDR2 ANQGSEA. The CDR3 runs to 13 residues. The CDR3 here is CSVVQGMYNEQFF. Here the CDR3 DNA reads TGCAGCGTTGTACAGGGGATGTACAATGAGCAGTTCTTC.

The genes are TRBV6-2 or TRBV6-3 and TRBJ2-1; TRBD2 might be the D (5 bases). This CDR3 is built from 14 residues. V gave up 1 base and J gave up 4 bases, with 8 bases separating them. From germline, CDR1 is MNHEY and CDR2 SVGEGT. The CDR3 DNA is TGTGCCAGCAGTTACTACCGGGAATACAATGAGCAGTTCTTC. Its protein product is CASSYYREYNEQFF.

This clonotype turned up a few times. The chain recombines TRBV11-2 with TRBJ2-3, with D hard to call. With 1 base removed from V and 6 bases from J, the gap between germline ends came to 14 bases. CDR1 SGHAT and CDR2 FQNNGV come from the germline V gene. This CDR3 is built from 15 residues. The CDR3 reads CASSLGSGRSDTQYF. CDR3 bases: TGTGCCAGCAGCTTAGGGTCTGGGCGGAGTGATACGCAGTATTTT.

This clonotype occurred many times. The V call is TRBV29-1, the J call TRBJ1-1; D not certain. The CDR3 runs 12 residues. CDR1 is SQVTM and CDR2 is ANQGSEA in the germline V gene. V was trimmed by 5 bases and J by 5 bases, leaving 12 bases between them. CDR3 sequence reads: CSVKVGGTEAFF. CDR3 bases: TGCAGCGTTAAGGTGGGCGGAACTGAAGCTTTCTTT.

The chain links TRBV7-6 to TRBJ2-5, with 7 bases matching TRBD2. CDR3 length: 15 amino acids. With V trimmed by 5 bases and J by 5 bases, 11 bases remained unmatched. Per the germline V gene, CDR1 is SGHVS and CDR2 is FNYEAQ. In nucleotides, the CDR3 is TGTGCCAGCAGCCAGATCCGGGGGGTGTGGGAGACCCAGTACTTC. It codes for CASSQIRGVWETQYF.

Comments on this clonotype: This may stem from a read error, because a much larger clone lies one nucleotide away. The chain has TRBV5-6 and TRBJ2-2, with D maybe TRBD2 (6 bases). The CDR3 length is 15 residues. Germline V gene data show CDR1 as SGHDT and CDR2 as YYEEEE. CDR3 coding DNA: TGTGCCAGCAGCACCAACCGGGAGTACACCGGGGGGCTGTTTTTT. Translation: CASSTNREYTGGLFF.

This clonotype has just a few counts. The J gene is TRBJ2-5, the V gene TRBV5-6; TRBD1 matches 11 bases. CDR3 length: 16 residues. Germline CDR1 SGHDT, CDR2 YYEEEE. V was clipped by 4 bases and J by 2 bases; unmatched bases: 7. CDR3 nucleotides: TGTGCCAGCAGCACCTGGACAGGGGGCAAACAAGAGACCCAGTACTTC. This codes for CASSTWTGGKQETQYF.

The chain recombines TRBV6-2 or TRBV6-3 with TRBJ1-6, with a possible D match to TRBD1 (5 bases). This CDR3 has 16 amino acids. V shed 2 bases and J shed 3 bases, with 11 bases lying between them. Germline V CDR1 and CDR2: MNHEY, SVGEGT. In DNA, the CDR3 is TGTGCCAGCAGTTACCTTCTACAGGACTATAATTCACCCCTCCACTTT. It codes for CASSYLLQDYNSPLHF.

This clonotype has just a few counts. The rearrangement uses TRBV7-9 and TRBJ1-4, with a possible D match to TRBD1 (5 bases). CDR1 and CDR2 from the germline V gene are SEHNR and FQNEAQ (reference sequence). The V end was cut by 5 bases, the J end by 8 bases, with 21 bases between. CDR3 length: 16 residues. DNA of the CDR3: TGTGCCAGCAGCCCCCTCCGGGCACGGAGGGACGAAAAACTGTTTTTT. Amino acid sequence: CASSPLRARRDEKLFF.

This clonotype was recorded a few times. The chain combines TRBV27 with TRBJ1-2; D perhaps matches TRBD1 (6 bases). V lost 3 bases and J lost 8, with 16 bases in between. CDR3 length equals 14 residues. Germline V gene data show CDR1 as MNHEY and CDR2 as SMNVEV (reference sequence). DNA of the CDR3: TGTGCCAGCAGTTTCTGGGGGGGCGCGGGAGGCTACACCTTC. Amino acid sequence: CASSFWGGAGGYTF.

Only one count was recorded for this clonotype. Given a much more abundant clone one base away, this may be a read error. J is TRBJ2-3 and V is TRBV12-3 or TRBV12-4; 8 nucleotides line up with TRBD2. This CDR3 comprises 15 residues. Trimming took 8 bases from V and 4 from J; bases not matched to a gene: 11. CDR3 bases: TGTGCCAGCCAAGTCCGGGAGGGCTGTGCAGATACGCAGTATTTT. Residues: CASQVREGCADTQYF.

With regard to this clonotype: A read error may explain this, as a much larger clone is one base away. The CDR3 ends on some other residue instead of the conserved phenylalanine or tryptophan, so this is likely a read error. This chain joins TRBV6-1 and TRBJ1-1; TRBD1 might be the D (6 bases). Deletions cut 0 bases from V and 7 bases from J, with 12 bases between. Germline values: CDR1 MNHNS, CDR2 SASEGT. This CDR3 has 14 amino acids. CDR3 nucleotide sequence: TGTGCCAGCAGTGAAGCGGGGGCAGGTAATGAAGCTTTCTCT. Translating it yields CASSEAGAGNEAFS.

This clonotype showed up many times. This chain uses TRBV4-3 with TRBJ2-1, with a possible D match to TRBD2 (6 bases). The CDR3 spans 12 residues. From germline, CDR1 is LGHNA and CDR2 YSLEER. V lost 1 base and J lost 13, with 11 bases in between. The CDR3 DNA reads TGCGCCAGCAGCCAAGGGGTGCGGGACCAGTTCTTC. It encodes CASSQGVRDQFF.

This sequence joins TRBV6-5 and TRBJ2-1; D may be TRBD2 (5 bases). CDR1 and CDR2 from the germline V gene are MNHEY and SVGAGI. The CDR3 loop spans 15 amino acids. Trimming removed 0 bases from V and 4 bases from J, with 10 bases in between. The CDR3 DNA reads as TGTGCCAGCAGTTACTCGGCGACTACTTACAATGAGCAGTTCTTC. This encodes CASSYSATTYNEQFF.

The chain has TRBV24-1 and TRBJ1-3; no clear D gene. Between the trimmed V and J ends, which lost 6 bases and 3 bases, there was a span of 14 bases. The CDR3 length is 15 residues. Germline CDR1 reads KGHDR; CDR2 reads SFDVKD. CDR3 amino acids: CATSPRVFCGNTIYF. CDR3 DNA: TGTGCCACCAGTCCGAGGGTTTTTTGTGGAAACACCATATATTTT.

This clonotype was found many times. The CDR3 sequence: CASRGGANVLTF. Here the CDR3 DNA reads TGCGCCAGCAGGGGTGGGGCCAACGTCCTGACTTTC. This chain connects TRBV4-1 to TRBJ2-6; D is uncertain. This CDR3 is built from 12 residues. CDR1 is MGHRA, CDR2 YSYEKL, per germline. V lost 6 bases and J lost 3, with 3 bases in between.

This clonotype was observed at least ten times. The V gene is TRBV7-2, the J gene TRBJ1-5; D not resolved. This CDR3 region has 17 residues. Trimming removed 1 base from V and 5 bases from J, with 18 bases in between. Germline V gene data show CDR1 as SGHTA and CDR2 as FQGNSA. CDR3 nucleotide sequence: TGTGCCAGCAGCTTAGAGTCACGGTCGGGGTATCATCAGCCCCAGCATTTT. It codes for CASSLESRSGYHQPQHF. The full variable domain, with the rest looked up from reference TRBV7-2 and TRBJ1-5, is GAGVSQSPSNKVTEKGKDVELRCDPISGHTALYWYRQSLGQGLEFLIYFQGNSAPDKSGLPSDRFSAERTGGSVSTLTIQRTQQEDSAVYLCASSLESRSGYHQPQHFGDGTRLSIL.

This clonotype was counted many times. The V gene is TRBV12-3 or TRBV12-4, the J gene TRBJ1-5, with D maybe TRBD1 (6 bases). V lost 6 bases to trimming and J lost 1 base, with 10 bases between them. The CDR3 has 14 residues. This CDR3 is CASRPQGSNQPQHF. DNA of the CDR3: TGTGCCAGCAGACCACAGGGAAGCAATCAGCCCCAGCATTTT.

The genes are TRBV2 and TRBJ2-7; 9 bases are a match to TRBD2. This CDR3 is 13 amino acids long. The trim removed 9 bases at V and 2 bases at J, leaving 5 bases unmatched. Germline V gene data show CDR1 as SNHLY and CDR2 as FYNNEI. The CDR3 protein is CASRRLAAYEQYF. CDR3 DNA sequence: TGTGCCAGTCGCCGACTAGCGGCCTACGAGCAGTACTTC.

The chain uses TRBV3-1 and TRBJ2-2; D perhaps matches TRBD2 (5 bases). From germline, CDR1 is LGHDT and CDR2 YNNKEL (reference sequence). This CDR3 comprises 14 residues. The ends were cut back, 3 bases at V and 6 bases at J, with 11 bases in the middle. The CDR3: CASSQQLAPGELFF. In DNA, the CDR3 is TGTGCCAGCAGCCAGCAGCTAGCTCCCGGGGAGCTGTTTTTT. Combining the CDR3 with reference TRBV3-1 and TRBJ2-2 gives the whole variable domain DTAVSQTPKYLVTQMGNDKSIKCEQNLGHDTMYWYKQDSKKFLKIMFSYNNKELIINETVPNRFSPKSPDKAHLNLHINSLELGDSAVYFCASSQQLAPGELFFGEGSRLTVL.

This clonotype was recorded a few times. CDR3 residues: CAWSVGGGNTEAFF. CDR3 coding DNA: TGTGCCTGGAGTGTAGGCGGAGGGAACACTGAAGCTTTCTTT. This rearrangement joins TRBV30 to TRBJ1-1; D gene uncertain. V lost 0 bases and J 1 base, leaving 9 bases between the germline ends. Germline V gene lookup returns CDR1 GTSNPN and CDR2 SVGIG (reference sequence). CDR3 size: 14 residues.